Listed below are T cell receptor beta chains from one sample, sequenced in a study of type 1 and type 2 diabetes patients. TCRdb reanalysed the multiplex PCR reads using MiXCR and keeps one entry per CDR3 protein. The sample records fewer than 300,000 distinct CDR3 sequences, roughly 48% being singletons. Material: peripheral blood mononuclear cells (PBMCs). Receptors were obtained from a man aged 18 to 29 with type 2 diabetes. Each CDR3 is given with its conserved first and last residue.

v_gene | CDR3aa
TRBV2 | CASSQRGEETRYF
TRBV19 | CASHPPGQGRGYTF
TRBV11-2 | CASSLDTLTAQLYGYTF
TRBV15 | CATSSPFLGGGQETQYF
TRBV7-3 | CASSLTRTPSETQYF
TRBV20-1 | CSAETSGRFSYEQYF
TRBV19 | CASSISETQYF
TRBV27 | CASSLRRTYYEQYF
TRBV10-3 | CAISDLSTGTSYEQFF
TRBV5-1 | CASSLSTQFSGNTIYF
TRBV7-6 | CASSLGQANTEAFF
TRBV4-1 | CASSQDYFNTEAFF
TRBV6-6 | CASSDEAEETQYF
TRBV20-1 | CSATGRTSVHEQYF
TRBV7-8 | CASSLAGKTNEKLFF
TRBV30 | CAWSYRQTADTQYF
TRBV7-8 | CASSQRLVREQYF
TRBV2 | CASNTGTGGEKLFF
TRBV15 | CATSRVVGREQYF
TRBV2 | CASRGTPPYEQYF
TRBV10-2 | CASGFEVDTEAFF
TRBV29-1 | CSVGGQGFTGELFF
TRBV4-3 | CASSQRTGREQYF
TRBV19 | CASRGLAGSRTGELFF
TRBV4-3 | CASSQGGQSYGQYF
TRBV20-1 | CSGTTGGFRADTQYF
TRBV12-3/TRBV12-4 | CASSEFGVMNTEAFF
TRBV28 | CASRTAGSDEQYF
TRBV2 | CASRGQGVYEQYF
TRBV7-3 | CASSSGTSGSKQYF
TRBV27 | CASSFQGQNIQYF
TRBV6-6 | CASIGGGSSYEQYF
TRBV10-1 | CASSEAAGTGTYNEQFF
TRBV4-1 | CASSHVLNEKLFF
TRBV19 | CASSMGTGLNGYTF
TRBV15 | CATTPNTDTQYF
TRBV2 | CASRRGGQGLYEQYF
TRBV7-8 | CASSLGGLAGGGQETQYF
TRBV6-5 | CASIQGGAQPTEAFF
TRBV6-6 | CASSQAGHGYTF
TRBV2 | CASSGPGRRSNQPQHF